This entry lists 19 T cell receptor beta chains sequenced from one sample in a study of regulatory T cells in long-lasting Graves disease (dated by TCRdb to the early 2020s). The method behind the library was multiplex PCR. Instrument used: Illumina HiSeq 4000. To build TCR beta libraries, CDR3 regions were amplified by Arm-PCR using iRepertoire HTBI primers. The public sequencing data were trimmed at Q25 with fastp and processed into clonotypes with MiXCR by TCRdb, which kept only in-frame beta chains. Every CDR3 protein is listed once, alongside the most common genes and DNA of its rows. The sample records some 370,000 distinct CDR3 sequences, around 21% of which are singletons. The top ten hold 20% of the sample. The time point label corresponds to: persistent/refractory GD, antithyroid drugs over 5 years with positive TRAb. RNA was extracted from PBMCs in TRIzol for both TCR sequencing and RNA sequencing.

Here the sequenced sample was peripheral blood mononuclear cells (PBMCs), taken when the disease was refractory, from a patient treated with antithyroid drugs. These receptors all stem from a female donor with Graves disease.

The rearrangement joins TRBV6-2 or TRBV6-3 to TRBJ1-3; D possibly corresponds to TRBD1 (6 bases). Trimming stripped 6 bases from V and 4 bases from J, with 19 bases between. Germline V CDR1 and CDR2: MNHEY, SVGEGT. The CDR3 is made up of 16 amino acids. This chain's CDR3 is CASRSSPTGTGNTIYF. DNA of the CDR3: TGTGCCAGCAGATCCTCCCCCACAGGGACCGGAAACACCATATATTTT.

The chain has TRBV20-1 and TRBJ1-5, with D possibly being TRBD1 (5 bases). The length of the CDR3 is 14 residues. Trimming cost V 6 bases and J 3 bases, with 15 bases left between them. Germline lookup yields CDR1 DFQATT and CDR2 SNEGSKA (reference sequence). The CDR3 DNA follows: TGCAGTGCAAGGCGGGGGTCGGCCAATCAGCCCCAGCATTTT. It codes for CSARRGSANQPQHF.

This clonotype occurred many times. V is TRBV27 and J is TRBJ1-2; 9 nucleotides match TRBD1. Trimming at V came to 2 bases and at J to 5 bases, leaving 3 bases not matched to a gene. CDR1 MNHEY and CDR2 SMNVEV come from the germline V gene (reference sequence). The CDR3 spans 14 residues. This CDR3 is CASSLTGTGYGYTF. CDR3 DNA sequence: TGTGCCAGCAGTTTAACCGGGACAGGGTATGGCTACACCTTC.

This clonotype was counted between two and nine times. The gene calls are TRBV29-1 and TRBJ2-1; TRBD2 might be the D (6 bases). V was shortened by 5 bases and J by 0 bases, with 11 bases between the two germline ends. The CDR3 runs 14 residues. The germline V gene has CDR1 SQVTM and CDR2 ANQGSEA. CDR3 coding DNA: TGCAGCGTTCGGGCGGGGAGCTCCTACAATGAGCAGTTCTTC. Translated: CSVRAGSSYNEQFF.

The chain carries TRBV19 and TRBJ2-5; TRBD2 aligns across 9 bases. V lost 4 bases to trimming and J lost 5 bases; unmatched junction nucleotides: 8. Germline-derived CDR1 and CDR2 are LNHDA and SQIVND (reference sequence). The CDR3 loop spans 15 amino acids. The CDR3 nucleotides read TGTGCCAGTAGTAGCGGGACTAGCCCTCCCGAGACCCAGTACTTC. This gives the protein CASSSGTSPPETQYF. The whole variable domain, filled in from reference TRBV19 and TRBJ2-5, reads DGGITQSPKYLFRKEGQNVTLSCEQNLNHDAMYWYRQDPGQGLRLIYYSQIVNDFQKGDIAEGYSVSREKKESFPLTVTSAQKNPTAFYLCASSSGTSPPETQYFGPGTRLLVL.

This clonotype was recorded at least ten times. The chain uses TRBV5-6 and TRBJ2-5; 8 bases align to TRBD1. This CDR3 comprises 14 residues. Trimming removed 7 bases from V and 2 bases from J; junction bases left unmatched: 7. Germline V gene sequence: CDR1 SGHDT, CDR2 YYEEEE. The DNA for the CDR3 is TGTGCCAGCGGCTGGACAGGGCGGCAAGAGACCCAGTACTTC. Translated, it gives CASGWTGRQETQYF.

V gene TRBV4-1 combines with J gene TRBJ2-7; a possible D gene is TRBD2 (5 bases). Deletions cut 1 base from V and 6 bases from J, with 10 bases between. The CDR3 is made up of 13 amino acids. Germline CDR1 reads MGHRA; CDR2 reads YSYEKL. CDR3 protein: CASSQAPSLEQYF. CDR3 DNA sequence: TGCGCCAGCAGCCAAGCCCCTAGCCTCGAGCAGTACTTC.

This clonotype appeared a few times. V gene TRBV12-3 or TRBV12-4 combines with J gene TRBJ2-2; TRBD2 aligns across 7 bases. This CDR3 comprises 15 residues. Losses at the gene ends were 8 bases for V and 0 bases for J; bases not matched to a gene: 6. CDR3 amino acids: CASRGEGSNTGELFF. The CDR3 DNA sequence: TGTGCCAGCCGAGGGGAGGGATCGAACACCGGGGAGCTGTTTTTT.

The chain joins TRBV11-1 to TRBJ2-5; 8 bases align to TRBD1. The germline CDR1 and CDR2 sequences are SGHAT and FQDESV (reference sequence). V was pared by 5 bases and J by 5 bases, with 13 bases of the junction left unmatched. CDR3 length equals 16 residues. The CDR3 protein is CASSPRTGWGMETQYF. In DNA form, the CDR3 reads TGTGCCAGCAGCCCAAGGACAGGGTGGGGCATGGAGACCCAGTACTTC.

About this clonotype itself: The junction departs from germline at one end; a sequencing error may be responsible. The genes are TRBV3-1 and TRBJ2-7; maybe TRBD1 (6 bases). The CDR3 runs 12 residues. Germline V lookup: CDR1 LGHDT, CDR2 YNNKEL (reference sequence). The CDR3 protein is CASSQGLYEQYF. CDR3 sequence (DNA): TGCGCCAGCAGCCAGGGGCTCTACGAGCAGTACTTC.

The chain couples TRBV7-9 to TRBJ1-2; no firm D call. The CDR3 sequence is 12 residues long. Germline V gene lookup returns CDR1 SEHNR and CDR2 FQNEAQ (reference sequence). Trimming cost V 5 bases and J 10 bases, with 14 bases left between them. The CDR3 nucleotides read TGTGCCAGCAGCGTAGAAGGAGGAGACTACACCTTC. Protein product: CASSVEGGDYTF.

The chain uses TRBV6-1 and TRBJ1-5; 7 bases are a match to TRBD1. V shed 6 bases and J 4 bases; nucleotides not matched to a gene: 3. Germline CDR1 is MNHNS and CDR2 is SASEGT. The CDR3 loop spans 13 amino acids. The CDR3 reads CASRGTDNQPQHF. The CDR3 coding sequence is TGTGCCAGCAGAGGGACAGATAATCAGCCCCAGCATTTT.

This clonotype showed up just a few times. This chain links TRBV29-1 with TRBJ1-1, with TRBD1 matching over 7 bases. The junction had 8 bases not matched to a gene; V was cut back by 6 bases and J by 1 base. This CDR3 comprises 14 residues. Germline CDR1 reads SQVTM; CDR2 reads ANQGSEA. The CDR3 region is CSVYGTDGNTEAFF. The DNA of the CDR3 is TGCAGCGTCTATGGGACAGACGGGAACACTGAAGCTTTCTTT.

The rearrangement uses TRBV20-1 and TRBJ2-2; D possibly corresponds to TRBD2 (5 bases). In germline, CDR1 is DFQATT, CDR2 SNEGSKA (reference sequence). V was shortened by 3 bases and J by 0 bases, with 11 bases between the two germline ends. The CDR3 spans 15 residues. Here the CDR3 DNA reads TGCAGTGCTAGGAATAGCGCCTCGAACACCGGGGAGCTGTTTTTT. Protein product: CSARNSASNTGELFF.

This sequence joins TRBV6-1 and TRBJ2-5; D could derive from TRBD1 or TRBD2 (5 bases each). V was shortened by 9 bases and J by 5 bases, with 13 bases between the two germline ends. The length of the CDR3 is 12 residues. The germline V gene has CDR1 MNHNS and CDR2 SASEGT. CDR3 nucleotide sequence: TGTGCCAGTCGAAGGGGCGGGGAGACCCAGTACTTC. Translated: CASRRGGETQYF.

Turning to this clonotype: A much larger clone differs from this one at a single base, so this may be a read error. The chain links TRBV7-9 to TRBJ1-4, with D perhaps matching TRBD1 (5 bases). In germline, CDR1 is SEHNR, CDR2 FQNEAQ (reference sequence). There are 17 residues in the CDR3. V gave up 7 bases and J gave up 6 bases, with 24 bases separating them. This CDR3 is CASNSTSQWGLDEKLFF. CDR3 DNA sequence: TGTGCCAGCAACTCAACTAGTCAATGGGGACTTGATGAAAAACTGTTTTTT.

This clonotype was observed a few times. The rearrangement joins TRBV7-2 to TRBJ2-5, with D perhaps matching TRBD2 (5 bases). V was pared by 4 bases and J by 4 bases, with 10 bases between. This CDR3 has 13 residues. Germline CDR1 reads SGHTA; CDR2 reads FQGNSA. The DNA of the CDR3 is TGTGCCAGCAGCTCTCTGGACTCAGAGACCCAGTACTTC. Amino acid sequence: CASSSLDSETQYF.

Ten or more counts support this clonotype. The genes are TRBV5-6 and TRBJ2-7; D unclear. The CDR3 is 15 amino acids. V was trimmed by 0 bases and J by 3 bases, leaving 13 bases between them. The V gene's germline CDR1 is SGHDT and CDR2 YYEEEE. The DNA of the CDR3 is TGTGCCAGCAGCTTGGGGGCAGTACCCGTCTACGAGCAGTACTTC. Translation: CASSLGAVPVYEQYF.

This clonotype was found many times. The chain couples TRBV7-2 to TRBJ2-7, with D tentatively TRBD2 (6 bases). The germline V and J ends were trimmed by 2 bases and 4 bases, with 15 bases remaining between them. The CDR3 totals 15 residues. Germline-derived CDR1 and CDR2 are SGHTA and FQGNSA. Written as DNA, the CDR3 is TGTGCCAGCAGCTTATCGAGGTCTAGCGCTTACGAGCAGTACTTC. It specifies CASSLSRSSAYEQYF. The full variable domain, completed using reference TRBV7-2 and TRBJ2-7, is GAGVSQSPSNKVTEKGKDVELRCDPISGHTALYWYRQSLGQGLEFLIYFQGNSAPDKSGLPSDRFSAERTGGSVSTLTIQRTQQEDSAVYLCASSLSRSSAYEQYFGPGTRLTVT.